Described below is a single TCR beta chain sequence and its context. This clonotype has only a few counts. Its antigen remains unidentified. No qualities accompany the bases; no much larger clone lies one base away. The time point label of this sample denotes: 45 to 50 days after influenza vaccine administration. This sample is drawn from a study of response to subunit inactivated influenza vaccine (dated by TCRdb to 2017 to 2018). For the study in its entirety: Deep quantitative T cell receptor repertoire profiling was used in the study to track responses to a trivalent subunit inactivated influenza vaccine. Results the study describes overall, beyond this receptor: According to the authors, only a limited number of new T cells may be recruited by each seasonal influenza vaccination.

The CDR3 sequence holds 19 residues, the cysteine and phenylalanine included. The retained sequence is limited to the CDR3, 57 bases, with the frame set at the first base. The germline V gene (reference sequence) provides CDR1 SGHAT and CDR2 FQDESV. After removal of 4 bases from V and 4 bases from J, the junction retains 21 bases not matched to a gene. Libraries were made using RT-PCR. TCRdb names Illumina HiSeq 2500 as the instrument used. TCRdb trimmed public reads at Q25 via fastp, called clones via MiXCR and kept in-frame beta chains. Rows merge per CDR3 protein into single entries with the most common DNA and genes. Counted in this sample were hundreds of thousands of distinct CDR3 sequences; 13% of them appeared once. The top ten clones comprise roughly 14% of the sample.

Sequences were derived from PBMCs from blood, sampled more than 35 days after vaccination. Recombination connected TRBV11-1 to TRBJ1-1, with 7 bases matching TRBD1. The TCR comes from a man over 45 who received an inactivated influenza vaccine. Donor details come from another sample of the same person, matched by shared clones. The CDR3 reads CASSYPFWGQPIVSTEAFF. In nucleotide form, the sequence is TGTGCCAGCAGCTACCCCTTTTGGGGACAGCCTATCGTGAGCACTGAAGCTTTCTTT.